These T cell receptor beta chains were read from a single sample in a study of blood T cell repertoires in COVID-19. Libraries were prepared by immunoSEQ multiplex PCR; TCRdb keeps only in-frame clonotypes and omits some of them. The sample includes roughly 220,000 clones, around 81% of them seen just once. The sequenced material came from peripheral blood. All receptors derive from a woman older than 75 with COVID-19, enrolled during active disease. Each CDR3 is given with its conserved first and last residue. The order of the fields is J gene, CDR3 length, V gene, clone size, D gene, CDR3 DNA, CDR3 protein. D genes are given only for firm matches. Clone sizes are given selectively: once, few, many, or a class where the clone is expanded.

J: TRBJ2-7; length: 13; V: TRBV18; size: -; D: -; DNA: TGTGCCAGCTCACCCGGGGAGGCCTACGAGCAGTACTTC; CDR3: CASSPGEAYEQYF
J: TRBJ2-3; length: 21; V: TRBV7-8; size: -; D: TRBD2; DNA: TGTGCCAGCAGCCGCCTTGGAATTAGCGGGGGGGCCTTATCGGCGACAGATACGCAGTATTTT; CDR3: CASSRLGISGGALSATDTQYF
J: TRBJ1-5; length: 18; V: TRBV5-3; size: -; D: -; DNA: TGTGCCAGAAGCCCCATTTCAGACAGACTGTATAGCAATCAGCCCCAGCATTTT; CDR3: CARSPISDRLYSNQPQHF
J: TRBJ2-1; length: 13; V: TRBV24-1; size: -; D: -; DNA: TGTGCCACCAGTGGGGTAGCGGCGAATGAGCAGTTCTTC; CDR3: CATSGVAANEQFF
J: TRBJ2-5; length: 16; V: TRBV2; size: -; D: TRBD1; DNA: TGTGCCAGCAGGGCGTCGTCGTGGACAGGGGAAGAGACCCAGTACTTC; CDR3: CASRASSWTGEETQYF
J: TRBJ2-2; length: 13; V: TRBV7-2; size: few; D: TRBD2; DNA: TGTGCCAGCAGCCTCCGGGGGGGTCTGGAGCTGTTTTTT; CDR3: CASSLRGGLELFF
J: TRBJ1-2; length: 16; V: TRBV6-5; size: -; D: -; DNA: TGTGCCAGCAGTTCCCCGACGTACGGGGGTGGGGGTGGCTACACCTTC; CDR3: CASSSPTYGGGGGYTF
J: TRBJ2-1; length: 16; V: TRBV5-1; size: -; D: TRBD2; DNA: TGCGCCAGCAGCTTGGGACTAGCGGGAGGGAACAATGAGCAGTTCTTC; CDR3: CASSLGLAGGNNEQFF
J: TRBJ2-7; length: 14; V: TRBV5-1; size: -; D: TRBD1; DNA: TGCGCCAGCAGTTATAGGTCAGGGGGAGACGAGCAGTACTTC; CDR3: CASSYRSGGDEQYF
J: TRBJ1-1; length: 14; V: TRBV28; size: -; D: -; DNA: TGTGCCAGCAGGTCACCCGGACGGGGGACTGAAGCTTTCTTT; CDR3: CASRSPGRGTEAFF
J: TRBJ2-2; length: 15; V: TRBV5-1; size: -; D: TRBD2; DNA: TGCGCCAGCAGCTCGGGACTAGTGGGCACCGGGGAGCTGTTTTTT; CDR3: CASSSGLVGTGELFF
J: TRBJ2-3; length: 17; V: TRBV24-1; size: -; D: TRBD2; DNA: TGTGCCACCAGTGGACCGGGGATAGCGGGAGGCACAGATACGCAGTATTTT; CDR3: CATSGPGIAGGTDTQYF
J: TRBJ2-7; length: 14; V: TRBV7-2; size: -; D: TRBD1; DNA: TGTGCCAGCAGCACGGGACAGGGGGCCTACGAGCAGTACTTC; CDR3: CASSTGQGAYEQYF
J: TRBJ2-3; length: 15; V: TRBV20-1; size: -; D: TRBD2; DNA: TGCAGTGCTAGTGAGGCGGGGGGGGCGTCAGATACGCAGTATTTT; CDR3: CSASEAGGASDTQYF
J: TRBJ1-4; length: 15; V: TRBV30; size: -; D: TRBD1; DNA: TGTGCCTGGTCCTCCCCGGGACAGGGTGAGGAAAAACTGTTTTTT; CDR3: CAWSSPGQGEEKLFF
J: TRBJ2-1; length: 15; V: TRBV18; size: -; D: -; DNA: TGTGCCAGCTCCATTGAACTCGGCTCCTACAATGAGCAGTTCTTC; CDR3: CASSIELGSYNEQFF
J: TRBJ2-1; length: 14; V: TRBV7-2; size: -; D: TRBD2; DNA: TGTGCCAGCAGCTTTCTAGCGGGAGGGGGTGAGCAGTTCTTC; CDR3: CASSFLAGGGEQFF
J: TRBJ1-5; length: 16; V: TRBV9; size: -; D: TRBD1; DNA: TGTGCCAGCAGCGTCGGACAGGGGATTCCTAATCAGCCCCAGCATTTT; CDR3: CASSVGQGIPNQPQHF
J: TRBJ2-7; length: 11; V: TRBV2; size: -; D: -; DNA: TGTGCCAGCAGCGAGCGCTACGAGCAGTACTTC; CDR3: CASSERYEQYF
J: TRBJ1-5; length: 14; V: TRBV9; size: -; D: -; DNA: TGTGCCAGCAGCGCTCAGGGGACCAATCAGCCCCAGCATTTT; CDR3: CASSAQGTNQPQHF
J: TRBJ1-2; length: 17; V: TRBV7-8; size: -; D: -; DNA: TGTGCCAGCAGCTACATACCTAGGGGAGCCGGGAGAGAAGGCTACACCTTC; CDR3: CASSYIPRGAGREGYTF
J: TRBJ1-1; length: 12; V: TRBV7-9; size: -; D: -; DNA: TGTGCCAGCAGGCGGGGGAGCGCTGAAGCTTTCTTT; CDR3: CASRRGSAEAFF
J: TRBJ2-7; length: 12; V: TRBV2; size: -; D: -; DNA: TGTGCCAGCAGCGGGCGGGACGGCGAGCAGTACTTC; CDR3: CASSGRDGEQYF
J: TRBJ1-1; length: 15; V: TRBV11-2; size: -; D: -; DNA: TGTGCCAGCAGCAACCGAAGGGGGGGTTATACTGAAGCTTTCTTT; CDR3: CASSNRRGGYTEAFF
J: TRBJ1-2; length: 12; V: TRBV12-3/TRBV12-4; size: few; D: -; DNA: TGTGCCACCACGACAGTTAACTATGGCTACACCTTC; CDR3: CATTTVNYGYTF
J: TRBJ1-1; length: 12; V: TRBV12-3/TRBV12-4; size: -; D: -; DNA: TGTGCCAGCACCAGGGCGAACACTGAAGCTTTCTTT; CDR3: CASTRANTEAFF
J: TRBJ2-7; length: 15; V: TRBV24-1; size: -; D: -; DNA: TGTGCCACCAGTGATTTGCACAGGCCACCGGACGAGCAGTACTTC; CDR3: CATSDLHRPPDEQYF
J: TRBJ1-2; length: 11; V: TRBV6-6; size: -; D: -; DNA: TGTGCCAGCAGTGCAGGAGGCGGCTACACCTTC; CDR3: CASSAGGGYTF
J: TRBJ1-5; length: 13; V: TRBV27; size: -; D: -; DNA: TGTGCCAGCAGACAGGGCCTTAATCAGCCCCAGCATTTT; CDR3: CASRQGLNQPQHF
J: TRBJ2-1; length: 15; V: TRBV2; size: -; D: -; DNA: TGTGCCAGCAGTGTTTTGGGGGGCTCCTACAATGAGCAGTTCTTC; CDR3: CASSVLGGSYNEQFF
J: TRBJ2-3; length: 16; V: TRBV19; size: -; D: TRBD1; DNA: TGTGCCAGTAGTATTTGGGGGACAGATTCCACAGATACGCAGTATTTT; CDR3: CASSIWGTDSTDTQYF
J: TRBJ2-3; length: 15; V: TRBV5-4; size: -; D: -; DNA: TGTGCCAGCAGCTTGGATGCCAGAAGCACAGATACGCAGTATTTT; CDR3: CASSLDARSTDTQYF
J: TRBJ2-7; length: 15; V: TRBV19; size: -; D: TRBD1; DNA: TGTGCCAGTAGTTTCCAACAGGGGAAGTCCTACGAGCAGTACTTC; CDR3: CASSFQQGKSYEQYF
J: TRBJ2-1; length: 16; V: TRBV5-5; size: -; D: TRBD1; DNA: TGTGCCAGCTCAAGAAGGTGGGACAGTCGGTTCCATGAGCAGTTCTTC; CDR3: CASSRRWDSRFHEQFF
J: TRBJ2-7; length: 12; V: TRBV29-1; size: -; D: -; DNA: TGCAGCGTACGACCGGGGAACTACGAGCAGTACTTC; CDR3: CSVRPGNYEQYF
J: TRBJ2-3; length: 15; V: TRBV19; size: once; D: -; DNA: TGTGCCAGCTCGAAATTTATACAGGAGCCCGATACGCAGTATTTT; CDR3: CASSKFIQEPDTQYF
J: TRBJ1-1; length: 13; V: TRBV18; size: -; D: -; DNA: TGTGCCAGCTCAGCAACAGGGAGCACTGAAGCTTTCTTT; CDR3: CASSATGSTEAFF
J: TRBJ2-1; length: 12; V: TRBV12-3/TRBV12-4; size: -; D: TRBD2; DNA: TGTGCCAGCAGTTTGGGGACTAGAGGGCAGTTCTTC; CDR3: CASSLGTRGQFF
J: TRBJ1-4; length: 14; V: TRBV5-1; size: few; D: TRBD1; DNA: TGCGCCAGCAGCTTCGGGACAGGGAATGAAAAACTGTTTTTT; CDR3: CASSFGTGNEKLFF
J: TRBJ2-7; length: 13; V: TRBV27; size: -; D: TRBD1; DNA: TGTGCCAGCAGTTCGGGGACAGGATACGAGCAGTACTTC; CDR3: CASSSGTGYEQYF
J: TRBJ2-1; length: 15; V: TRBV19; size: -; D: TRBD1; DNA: TGTGCCAGTAGTACACAGGGGGGCTCCTACAATGAGCAGTTCTTC; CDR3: CASSTQGGSYNEQFF
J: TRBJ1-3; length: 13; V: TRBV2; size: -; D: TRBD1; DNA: TGTGCCAGTCAGACAGGGAGAATAGACACCATATATTTT; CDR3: CASQTGRIDTIYF
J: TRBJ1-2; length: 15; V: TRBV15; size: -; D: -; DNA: TGTGCCACCAGCAGAGATGTGGCAGGGAGGGCTGGCTACACCTTC; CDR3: CATSRDVAGRAGYTF